The present TCR beta chain was sequenced within a study of T cells in Graves' hyperthyroidism and ophthalmopathy. The CDR3 runs to 14 residues. With 1 base clipped from V and 10 bases from J, the junction kept 8 bases outside the gene matches. Germline V gives CDR1 DFQATT, CDR2 SNEGSKA (reference sequence). Amplification yielded TCR beta CDR3 regions, with RNA transcripts as the source. TCR CDR3 regions were first amplified by RT-PCR with HTBI primers. TCRdb re-analysed the multiplex PCR reads in MiXCR, keeping a single row per CDR3 protein. The repertoire holds 350,000 to 400,000 distinct CDR3 sequences, with about 15% as singletons.

The clonotype was recovered from a woman between 25 and 40 years old with Graves' hyperthyroidism. The source material was blood. The chain combines TRBV20-1 with TRBJ2-1; 9 bases fit TRBD2. This CDR3 reads CSARVSGRQEEQFF. CDR3 DNA sequence: TGCAGTGCTAGAGTCAGCGGGAGGCAAGAAGAGCAGTTCTTC.